One sample yielded the 26 T cell receptor beta chains listed below, sequenced in a study of blood T cell repertoires in COVID-19. Data came from immunoSEQ multiplex PCR; TCRdb stores just in-frame clones and leaves some out. The sample consists of about 120,000 clones, 90% of them appearing once. The sample comprised peripheral blood. These receptors originate from a man in his 60s with COVID-19, enrolled during active disease.

V usage is TRBV7-2 and J usage is TRBJ2-1, with 12 bases that match TRBD2. The CDR3 extends over 16 amino acids. Trimming removed 4 bases from V and 9 bases from J; junction bases left unmatched: 10. The germline gives CDR1 SGHTA, CDR2 FQGNSA. The CDR3 bases are TGTGCCAGCAGCTCCCCCCGACTAGCGGGAGATACTGAGCAGTTCTTC. Amino acid sequence: CASSSPRLAGDTEQFF.

This chain connects TRBV28 to TRBJ2-5; TRBD1 might be the D (6 bases). Germline values: CDR1 MDHEN, CDR2 SYDVKM. Trimming removed 5 bases from V and 5 bases from J, with 15 bases in between. There are 14 residues in the CDR3. In DNA form, the CDR3 reads TGTGCCAGCAGTCTACAACAGGGCACGGAGACCCAGTACTTC. This codes for CASSLQQGTETQYF.

The chain uses TRBV25-1 and TRBJ2-7, with a possible D match to TRBD2 (5 bases). The CDR3 is 14 residues long. The germline CDR1 and CDR2 sequences are MGHDK and SYGVNS. Trimming took 2 bases from V and 1 from J, leaving 9 bases between them. The CDR3 DNA follows: TGTGCCAGCAGTGAAGAGGGCCGTTCCTACGAGCAGTACTTC. It translates to CASSEEGRSYEQYF.

The chain has TRBV18 and TRBJ2-1; D is undetermined. The CDR3 spans 16 residues. V was cut by 2 bases and J by 6 bases, with 17 bases left in between. Germline V gives CDR1 KGHSH, CDR2 LQKENI. CDR3 residues: CASSPLAEINFNEQFF. The CDR3 nucleotides read TGTGCCAGCTCACCATTGGCGGAAATTAACTTCAATGAGCAGTTCTTC. Complete variable domain (other parts from reference TRBV18 and TRBJ2-1): NAGVMQNPRHLVRRRGQEARLRCSPMKGHSHVYWYRQLPEEGLKFMVYLQKENIIDESGMPKERFSAEFPKEGPSILRIQQVVRGDSAAYFCASSPLAEINFNEQFFGPGTRLTVL.

This clone was seen only once. The rearrangement uses TRBV11-2 and TRBJ2-7; D gene uncertain. The CDR3 sequence is 16 residues long. The V and J ends lost 0 bases and 0 bases respectively, with 12 bases between them. Germline assignment: CDR1 SGHAT and CDR2 FQNNGV. CDR3 DNA: TGTGCCAGCAGCTTAGATCTAATGGGCACCTCCTACGAGCAGTACTTC. This gives the protein CASSLDLMGTSYEQYF. Complete variable domain (other parts from reference TRBV11-2 and TRBJ2-7): EAGVAQSPRYKIIEKRQSVAFWCNPISGHATLYWYQQILGQGPKLLIQFQNNGVVDDSQLPKDRFSAERLKGVDSTLKIQPAKLEDSAVYLCASSLDLMGTSYEQYFGPGTRLTVT.

The J gene is TRBJ2-7, the V gene TRBV12-5; the D is unclear. The V end was cut by 2 bases, the J end by 4 bases, with 9 bases between. Germline lookup yields CDR1 LGHNT and CDR2 FRNRAP. The CDR3 has 13 amino acids. CDR3 nucleotide sequence: TGTGCTAGTGGTTTGTCATCCCGGTACGAGCAGTACTTC. It codes for CASGLSSRYEQYF.

The chain joins TRBV19 to TRBJ2-7; TRBD1 aligns across 9 bases. This CDR3 is built from 15 residues. Germline assignment: CDR1 LNHDA and CDR2 SQIVND (reference sequence). Trimming cost V 5 bases and J 4 bases; bases outside gene matches: 9. The chain's CDR3 is CASSARTGERYEQYF. CDR3 coding DNA: TGTGCCAGTAGTGCGCGGACAGGGGAGAGGTACGAGCAGTACTTC. The full variable domain, in which reference TRBV19 and TRBJ2-7 provide the parts outside the CDR3, is DGGITQSPKYLFRKEGQNVTLSCEQNLNHDAMYWYRQDPGQGLRLIYYSQIVNDFQKGDIAEGYSVSREKKESFPLTVTSAQKNPTAFYLCASSARTGERYEQYFGPGTRLTVT.

In its sample, this clone was seen once. The genes are TRBV3-1 (or the pseudogene TRBV3-2) and TRBJ2-1; 15 nucleotides match TRBD2. Trimming at V came to 4 bases and at J to 7 bases, leaving 11 bases not matched to a gene. Germline values: CDR1 LGHDT, CDR2 YNNKEL (reference sequence). The CDR3 loop spans 18 amino acids. CDR3 coding DNA: TGTGCCAGCAGCCCCTGGACTAGCGGGAGGGCCGAGTGGAATGAGCAGTTCTTC. It translates to CASSPWTSGRAEWNEQFF.

This chain's CDR3 is CASSLAGGGTEAFF. The CDR3 DNA reads as TGCGCCAGCAGCTTGGCGGGGGGCGGCACTGAAGCTTTCTTT. V usage is TRBV5-1 and J usage is TRBJ1-1; D is perhaps TRBD1 (6 bases). Germline V gene lookup returns CDR1 SGHRS and CDR2 YFSETQ. Trimming removed 0 bases from V and 4 bases from J, with 10 bases in between. The CDR3 consists of 14 residues.

V and J are TRBV4-1 and TRBJ2-3, with 10 bases that match TRBD2. Looked up from germline, CDR1 is MGHRA and CDR2 is YSYEKL. The trim removed 0 bases at V and 5 bases at J, leaving 8 bases unmatched. This CDR3 is built from 17 residues. The CDR3 sequence: CASSQDEREGQVDTQYF. As DNA, the CDR3 is TGCGCCAGCAGCCAAGACGAGCGGGAGGGCCAGGTAGATACGCAGTATTTT.

The rearrangement joins TRBV4-1 to TRBJ2-5; 12 bases agree with TRBD2. Germline assignment: CDR1 MGHRA and CDR2 YSYEKL. Trimming removed 1 base from V and 4 bases from J; junction bases left unmatched: 7. The CDR3 length is 17 residues. The CDR3 DNA reads as TGCGCCAGCAGCCAAGTTGCTGGACTAGCGGGATTAGAGACCCAGTACTTC. It is translated as CASSQVAGLAGLETQYF.

The chain is built from TRBV10-1 and TRBJ1-1; 8 bases map to TRBD1. The CDR3 has 15 residues. V trimming: 0 bases; J trimming: 4 bases; junction bases outside the gene matches: 4. From germline, CDR1 is WNHNN and CDR2 SYGVQD (reference sequence). CDR3 residues: CASSESGQGGTEAFF. CDR3 in DNA: TGCGCCAGCAGTGAGTCAGGACAGGGAGGCACTGAAGCTTTCTTT.

The rearrangement uses TRBV30 and TRBJ2-1; TRBD2 matches 8 bases. The germline CDR1 and CDR2 sequences are GTSNPN and SVGIG (reference sequence). J was trimmed by 1 base and V by 1 base; bases with no gene match: 9. The CDR3 has 17 amino acids. CDR3 loop: CAWSGESGGLSYNEQFF. CDR3 coding DNA: TGTGCCTGGAGTGGAGAAAGCGGGGGACTTTCCTACAATGAGCAGTTCTTC.

V usage is TRBV14 and J usage is TRBJ1-1; D is perhaps TRBD1 (6 bases). V was pared by 2 bases and J by 1 base, with 11 bases between. CDR1 SGHDN and CDR2 FVKESK come from the germline V gene. This CDR3 comprises 15 residues. The CDR3 here is CASSQMDSKNTEAFF. Here the CDR3 DNA reads TGTGCCAGCAGCCAAATGGACAGCAAGAACACTGAAGCTTTCTTT. The full variable domain, its missing parts supplied by reference TRBV14 and TRBJ1-1, is EAGVTQFPSHSVIEKGQTVTLRCDPISGHDNLYWYRRVMGKEIKFLLHFVKESKQDESGMPNNRFLAERTGGTYSTLKVQPAELEDSGVYFCASSQMDSKNTEAFFGQGTRLTVV.

The table lists this clone with a count of one. The chain links TRBV14 to TRBJ1-1; D perhaps matches TRBD1 (5 bases). V was trimmed by 5 bases and J by 2 bases, leaving 9 bases between them. Germline V gives CDR1 SGHDN, CDR2 FVKESK. The CDR3 length is 13 residues. The CDR3, as DNA: TGTGCCAGCAGCATCGACAGTAACACTGAAGCTTTCTTT. Protein: CASSIDSNTEAFF.

The chain is built from TRBV4-3 and TRBJ2-5, with TRBD2 matching 12 bases. The CDR3 extends over 17 amino acids. Germline assignment: CDR1 LGHNA and CDR2 YSLEER. Trimming cost V 1 base and J 4 bases; bases outside gene matches: 7. CDR3 residues: CASSQASSGRAGETQYF. The CDR3 nucleotides read TGCGCCAGCAGCCAAGCGTCTAGCGGGAGGGCCGGAGAGACCCAGTACTTC.

This clone was seen once. This rearrangement joins TRBV11-3 to TRBJ2-1; 7 bases are shared with TRBD1. CDR3 length: 13 amino acids. Germline trimming cut 4 bases from V and 6 bases from J; bases unmatched to any gene: 3. Looked up from germline, CDR1 is SGHNT and CDR2 is YENEEA. The CDR3 is CASSSGTANEQFF. The DNA for the CDR3 is TGTGCCAGCAGCTCCGGGACAGCCAATGAGCAGTTCTTC.

The chain couples TRBV19 to TRBJ1-5; D is possibly TRBD1 (6 bases). V was cut by 1 base and J by 2 bases, with 9 bases left in between. The length of the CDR3 is 15 residues. The germline V gene encodes CDR1 LNHDA and CDR2 SQIVND (reference sequence). CDR3 region: CASSIGQVGNQPQHF. In DNA form, the CDR3 reads TGTGCCAGTAGTATAGGACAGGTCGGCAATCAGCCCCAGCATTTT.

V gene TRBV5-5 combines with J gene TRBJ2-7, with TRBD2 matching 12 bases. Germline CDR1 SGHKS, CDR2 YYEKEE (reference sequence). This CDR3 comprises 16 residues. Germline trimming cut 1 base from V and 5 bases from J; bases unmatched to any gene: 7. This chain's CDR3 is CASSLFYLAGGDEQYF. DNA of the CDR3: TGTGCCAGCAGCTTGTTTTATCTAGCGGGAGGGGACGAGCAGTACTTC.

The gene calls are TRBV12-3 or TRBV12-4 and TRBJ2-1; D is unresolved. This CDR3 spans 13 amino acids. Between the trimmed V and J ends, which lost 5 bases and 5 bases, there was a span of 10 bases. The CDR3 here is CASSQNGDNEQFF. The DNA of the CDR3 is TGTGCCAGCAGTCAAAACGGTGACAATGAGCAGTTCTTC.

The chain is built from TRBV5-1 and TRBJ1-5; TRBD1 matches 7 bases. Germline CDR1 SGHRS, CDR2 YFSETQ. V was clipped by 0 bases and J by 2 bases; unmatched bases: 8. The CDR3 is made up of 17 amino acids. The CDR3 here is CASSLGLGGAGNQPQHF. The CDR3 DNA follows: TGCGCCAGCAGCTTGGGGTTAGGGGGCGCCGGCAATCAGCCCCAGCATTTT.

The V and J genes are TRBV5-1 and TRBJ2-7, with 9 bases matching TRBD2. Germline loops: CDR1 SGHRS, CDR2 YFSETQ. The length of the CDR3 is 17 residues. V trimming: 4 bases; J trimming: 4 bases; junction bases outside the gene matches: 15. This CDR3 is CASSASFGAGGQYEQYF. In nucleotides, the CDR3 is TGCGCCAGCAGCGCGTCCTTTGGGGCGGGAGGGCAGTACGAGCAGTACTTC.

The gene calls are TRBV27 and TRBJ2-1; tentative D call: TRBD1 (5 bases). The CDR3 sequence is 14 residues long. Trimming cost V 5 bases and J 5 bases, with 13 bases left between them. Germline V gene data show CDR1 as MNHEY and CDR2 as SMNVEV (reference sequence). In DNA, the CDR3 is TGTGCCAGCAGTCCTTCAGGGATACACAATGAGCAGTTCTTC. Amino acids: CASSPSGIHNEQFF.

This chain uses TRBV6-6 with TRBJ1-5; D unresolved. Germline V gives CDR1 MNHNY, CDR2 SVGAGI (reference sequence). The ends were cut back, 2 bases at V and 2 bases at J, with 7 bases in the middle. The CDR3 has 14 amino acids. CDR3 bases: TGTGCCAGCAGTTACGGGAGGGGCAATCAGCCCCAGCATTTT. Its protein is CASSYGRGNQPQHF.

V usage is TRBV30 and J usage is TRBJ1-4; possibly TRBD1 for D (5 bases). V was shortened by 0 bases and J by 8 bases, with 13 bases between the two germline ends. This CDR3 is built from 14 residues. CDR1 and CDR2 (germline): GTSNPN, SVGIG (reference sequence). The CDR3 reads CAWSVGGVGEKLFF. In DNA form, the CDR3 reads TGTGCCTGGAGTGTGGGGGGGGTAGGAGAAAAACTGTTTTTT.

This clone came up a few times. The genes are TRBV18 and TRBJ2-3, with 8 bases that match TRBD1. The CDR3 runs to 17 residues. Germline CDR1 reads KGHSH; CDR2 reads LQKENI. V trimming: 3 bases; J trimming: 2 bases; junction bases outside the gene matches: 10. This CDR3 reads CASSPRDRSHSTDTQYF. Written as DNA, the CDR3 is TGTGCCAGCTCACCCCGGGACAGGTCTCATTCCACAGATACGCAGTATTTT.